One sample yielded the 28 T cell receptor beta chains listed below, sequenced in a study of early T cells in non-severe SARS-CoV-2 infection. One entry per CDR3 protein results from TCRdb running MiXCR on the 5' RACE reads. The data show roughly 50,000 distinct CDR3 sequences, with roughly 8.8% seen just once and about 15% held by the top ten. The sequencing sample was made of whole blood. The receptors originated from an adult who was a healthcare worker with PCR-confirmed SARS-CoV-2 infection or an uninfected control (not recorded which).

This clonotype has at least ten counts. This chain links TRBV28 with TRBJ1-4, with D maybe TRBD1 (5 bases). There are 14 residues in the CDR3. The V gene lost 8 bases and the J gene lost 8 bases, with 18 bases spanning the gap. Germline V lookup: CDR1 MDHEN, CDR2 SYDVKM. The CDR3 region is CASHQGRGREKLFF. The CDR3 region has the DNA TGTGCCAGCCACCAAGGCCGGGGCAGGGAAAAACTGTTTTTT.

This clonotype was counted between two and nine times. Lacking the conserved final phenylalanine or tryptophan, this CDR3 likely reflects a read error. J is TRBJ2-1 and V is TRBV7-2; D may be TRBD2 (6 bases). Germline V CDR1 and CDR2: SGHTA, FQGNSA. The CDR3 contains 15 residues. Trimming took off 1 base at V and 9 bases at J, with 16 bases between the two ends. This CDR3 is CASSLDAAGLGEQFL. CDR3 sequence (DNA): TGTGCCAGCAGCTTAGACGCCGCGGGACTGGGTGAGCAGTTCCTC.

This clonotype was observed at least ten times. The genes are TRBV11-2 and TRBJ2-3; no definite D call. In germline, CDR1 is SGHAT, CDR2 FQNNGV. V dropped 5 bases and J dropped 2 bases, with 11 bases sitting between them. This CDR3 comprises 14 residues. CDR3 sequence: CASSPRRITDTQYF. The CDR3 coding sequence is TGTGCCAGCAGCCCCCGCCGAATCACAGATACGCAGTATTTT.

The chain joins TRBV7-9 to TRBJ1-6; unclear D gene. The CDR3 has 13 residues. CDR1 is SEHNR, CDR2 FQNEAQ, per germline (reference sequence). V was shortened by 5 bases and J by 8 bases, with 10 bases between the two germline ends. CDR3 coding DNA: TGTGCCAGCAGCCCCCGGGCGGATTCACCCCTCCACTTT. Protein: CASSPRADSPLHF.

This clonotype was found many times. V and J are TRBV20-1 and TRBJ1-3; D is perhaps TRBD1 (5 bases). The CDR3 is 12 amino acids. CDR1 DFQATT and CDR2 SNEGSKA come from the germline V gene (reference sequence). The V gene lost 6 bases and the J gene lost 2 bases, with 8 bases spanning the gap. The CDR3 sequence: CSAGTAGNTIYF. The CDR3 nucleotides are TGCAGTGCCGGGACGGCTGGAAACACCATATATTTT.

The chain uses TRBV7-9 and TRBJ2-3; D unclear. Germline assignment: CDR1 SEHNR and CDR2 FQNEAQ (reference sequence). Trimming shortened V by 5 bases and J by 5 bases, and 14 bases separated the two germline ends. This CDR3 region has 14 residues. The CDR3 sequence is CASSAMGARDTQYF. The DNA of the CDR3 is TGTGCCAGCAGCGCCATGGGTGCTAGAGATACGCAGTATTTT. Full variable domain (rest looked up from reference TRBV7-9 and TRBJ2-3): DTGVSQNPRHKITKRGQNVTFRCDPISEHNRLYWYRQTLGQGPEFLTYFQNEAQLEKSRLLSDRFSAERPKGSFSTLEIQRTEQGDSAMYLCASSAMGARDTQYFGPGTRLTVL.

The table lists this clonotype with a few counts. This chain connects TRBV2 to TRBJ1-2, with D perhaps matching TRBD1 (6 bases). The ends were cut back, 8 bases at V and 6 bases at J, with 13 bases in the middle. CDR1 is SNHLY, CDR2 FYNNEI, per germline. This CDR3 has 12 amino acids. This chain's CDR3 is CASYRVIDGYTF. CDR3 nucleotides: TGTGCCAGCTACAGGGTGATCGATGGCTACACCTTC.

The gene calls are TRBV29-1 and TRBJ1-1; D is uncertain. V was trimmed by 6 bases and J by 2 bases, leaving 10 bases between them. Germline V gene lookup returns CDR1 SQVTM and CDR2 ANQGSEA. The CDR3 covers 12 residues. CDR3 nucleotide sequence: TGCAGCGTGGCCGGGTTAAACACTGAAGCTTTCTTT. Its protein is CSVAGLNTEAFF.

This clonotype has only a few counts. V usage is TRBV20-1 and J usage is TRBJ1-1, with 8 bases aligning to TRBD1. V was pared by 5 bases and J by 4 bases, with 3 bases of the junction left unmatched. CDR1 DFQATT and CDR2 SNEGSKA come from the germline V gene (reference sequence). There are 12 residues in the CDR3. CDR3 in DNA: TGCAGTGCTCGAACAGGGGGCACTGAAGCTTTCTTT. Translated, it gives CSARTGGTEAFF.

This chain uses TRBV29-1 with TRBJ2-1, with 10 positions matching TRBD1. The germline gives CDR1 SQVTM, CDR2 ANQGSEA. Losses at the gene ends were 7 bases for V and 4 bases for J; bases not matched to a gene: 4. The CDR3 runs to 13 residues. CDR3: CSGRDRGYNEQFF. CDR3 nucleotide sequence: TGCAGCGGGCGGGACAGGGGTTACAATGAGCAGTTCTTC.

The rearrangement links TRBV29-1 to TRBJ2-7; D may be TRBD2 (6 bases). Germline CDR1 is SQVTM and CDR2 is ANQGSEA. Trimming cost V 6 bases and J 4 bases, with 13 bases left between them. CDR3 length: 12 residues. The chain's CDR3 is CSVDSGPYEQYF. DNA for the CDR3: TGCAGCGTCGACAGCGGGCCGTACGAGCAGTACTTC.

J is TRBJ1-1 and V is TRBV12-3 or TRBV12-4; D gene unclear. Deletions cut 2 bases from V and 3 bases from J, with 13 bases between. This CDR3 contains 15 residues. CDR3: CASSLISAGDTEAFF. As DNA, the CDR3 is TGTGCCAGCAGTTTAATCTCGGCGGGAGACACTGAAGCTTTCTTT.

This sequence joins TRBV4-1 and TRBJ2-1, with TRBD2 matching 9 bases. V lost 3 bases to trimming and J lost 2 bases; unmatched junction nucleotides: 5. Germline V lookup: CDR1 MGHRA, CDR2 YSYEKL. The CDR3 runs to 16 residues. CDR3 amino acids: CASSQHSGSTYNEQFF. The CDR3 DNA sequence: TGCGCCAGCAGCCAGCATAGCGGGAGCACCTACAATGAGCAGTTCTTC.

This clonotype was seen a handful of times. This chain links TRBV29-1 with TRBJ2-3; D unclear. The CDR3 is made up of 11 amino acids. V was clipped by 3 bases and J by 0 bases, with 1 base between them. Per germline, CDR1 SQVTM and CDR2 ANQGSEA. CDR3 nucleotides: TGCAGCGTTGACAGCACAGATACGCAGTATTTT. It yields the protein CSVDSTDTQYF.

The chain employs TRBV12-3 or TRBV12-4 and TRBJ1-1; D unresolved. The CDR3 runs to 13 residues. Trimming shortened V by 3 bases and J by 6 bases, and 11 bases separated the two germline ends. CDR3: CASSFMGAPEAFF. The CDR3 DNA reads TGTGCCAGCAGTTTTATGGGAGCGCCTGAAGCTTTCTTT.

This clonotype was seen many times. The CDR3 here is CASSLTRSSYNEQFF. CDR3 in DNA: TGTGCCAGCAGTTTAACAAGAAGCTCCTACAATGAGCAGTTCTTC. V and J are TRBV28 and TRBJ2-1; D gene uncertain. The germline V gene encodes CDR1 MDHEN and CDR2 SYDVKM. This CDR3 spans 15 amino acids. With 2 bases removed from V and 0 bases from J, the gap between germline ends came to 8 bases.

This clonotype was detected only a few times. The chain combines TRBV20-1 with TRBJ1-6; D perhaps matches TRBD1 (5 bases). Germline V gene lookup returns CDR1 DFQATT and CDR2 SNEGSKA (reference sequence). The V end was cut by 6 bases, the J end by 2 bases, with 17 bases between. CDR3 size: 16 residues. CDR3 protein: CSASPPGTAYNSPLHF. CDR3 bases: TGCAGTGCCAGTCCCCCAGGGACGGCCTATAATTCACCCCTCCACTTT.

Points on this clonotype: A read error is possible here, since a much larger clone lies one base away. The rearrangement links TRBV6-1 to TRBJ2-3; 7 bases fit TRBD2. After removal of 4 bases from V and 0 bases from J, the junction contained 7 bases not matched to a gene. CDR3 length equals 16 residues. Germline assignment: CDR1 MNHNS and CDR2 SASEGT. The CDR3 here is CASSGISSGSTDTQYF. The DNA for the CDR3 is TGTGCCAGCAGTGGAATTTCTAGCGGTAGCACAGATACGCAGTATTTT.

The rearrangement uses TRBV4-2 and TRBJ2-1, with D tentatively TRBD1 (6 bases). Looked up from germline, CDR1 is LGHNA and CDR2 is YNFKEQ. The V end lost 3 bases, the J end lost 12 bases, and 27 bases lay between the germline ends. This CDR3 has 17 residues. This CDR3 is CASSQTHRARGQDLQFF. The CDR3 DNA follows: TGTGCCAGCAGCCAGACCCACCGGGCCAGGGGTCAGGATTTGCAGTTCTTC.

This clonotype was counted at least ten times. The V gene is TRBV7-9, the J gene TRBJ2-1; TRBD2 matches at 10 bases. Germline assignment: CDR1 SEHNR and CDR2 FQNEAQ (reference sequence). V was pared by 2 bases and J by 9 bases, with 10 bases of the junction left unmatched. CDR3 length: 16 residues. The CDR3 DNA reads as TGTGCCAGCAGCTTAACCGCTAGCGGGAGTCGGAGTGAGCAGTTCTTC. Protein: CASSLTASGSRSEQFF. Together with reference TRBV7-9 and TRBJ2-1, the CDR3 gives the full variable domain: DTGVSQNPRHKITKRGQNVTFRCDPISEHNRLYWYRQTLGQGPEFLTYFQNEAQLEKSRLLSDRFSAERPKGSFSTLEIQRTEQGDSAMYLCASSLTASGSRSEQFFGPGTRLTVL.

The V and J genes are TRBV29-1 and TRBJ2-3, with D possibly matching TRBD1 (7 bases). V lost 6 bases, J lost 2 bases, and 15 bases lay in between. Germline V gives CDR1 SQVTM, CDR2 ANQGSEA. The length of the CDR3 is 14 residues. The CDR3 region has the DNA TGCAGCGTGGGGGGACAGAGTTACACAGATACGCAGTATTTT. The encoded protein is CSVGGQSYTDTQYF.

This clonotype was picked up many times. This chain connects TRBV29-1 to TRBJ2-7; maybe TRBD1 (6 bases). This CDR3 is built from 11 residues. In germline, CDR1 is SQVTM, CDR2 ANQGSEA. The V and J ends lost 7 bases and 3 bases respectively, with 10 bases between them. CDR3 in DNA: TGCAGCGCCGGACAGAACTACGAGCAGTACTTC. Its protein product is CSAGQNYEQYF.

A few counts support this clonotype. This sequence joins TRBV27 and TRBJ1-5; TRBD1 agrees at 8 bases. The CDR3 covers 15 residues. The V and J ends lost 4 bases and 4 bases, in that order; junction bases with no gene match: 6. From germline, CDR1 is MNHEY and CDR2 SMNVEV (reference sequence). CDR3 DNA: TGTGCCAGCAGTTGGACAGGGACTAATAATCAGCCCCAGCATTTT. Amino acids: CASSWTGTNNQPQHF.

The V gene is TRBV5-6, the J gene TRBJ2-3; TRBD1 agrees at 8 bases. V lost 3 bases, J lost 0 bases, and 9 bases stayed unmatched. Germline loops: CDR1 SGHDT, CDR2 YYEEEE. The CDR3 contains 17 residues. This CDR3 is CASSYNRGTLSTDTQYF. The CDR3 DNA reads TGTGCCAGCAGCTACAACAGGGGGACTCTGAGCACAGATACGCAGTATTTT.

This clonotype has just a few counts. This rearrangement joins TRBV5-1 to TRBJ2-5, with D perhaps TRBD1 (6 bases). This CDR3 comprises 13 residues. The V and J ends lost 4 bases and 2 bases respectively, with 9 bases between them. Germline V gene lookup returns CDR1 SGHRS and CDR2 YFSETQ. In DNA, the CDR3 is TGCGCCAGCAGCGGGACATTACAAGAGACCCAGTACTTC. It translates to CASSGTLQETQYF.

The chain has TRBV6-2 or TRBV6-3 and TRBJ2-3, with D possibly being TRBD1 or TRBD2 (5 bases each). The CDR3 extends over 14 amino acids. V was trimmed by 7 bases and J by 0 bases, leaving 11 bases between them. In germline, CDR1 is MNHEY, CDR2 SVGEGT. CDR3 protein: CASTPRGSTDTQYF. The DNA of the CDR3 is TGTGCCAGCACTCCACGGGGCAGCACAGATACGCAGTATTTT.

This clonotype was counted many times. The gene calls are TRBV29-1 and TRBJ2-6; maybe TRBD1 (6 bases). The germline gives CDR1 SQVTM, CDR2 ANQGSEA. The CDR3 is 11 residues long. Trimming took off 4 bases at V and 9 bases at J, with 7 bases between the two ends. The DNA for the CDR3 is TGCAGCGTTGGGGACAACAACGTCCTGACTTTC. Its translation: CSVGDNNVLTF.

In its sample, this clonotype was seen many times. The CDR3 sequence is CASSPRLAGGPDTQYF. The CDR3 region has the DNA TGTGCCAGCAGTCCAAGACTAGCGGGAGGCCCAGATACGCAGTATTTT. The chain joins TRBV12-3 or TRBV12-4 to TRBJ2-3; TRBD2 matches at 13 bases. The ends lost 5 bases at V and 4 bases at J; junction bases unmatched: 6. This CDR3 contains 16 residues.